This TCR beta chain was retrieved from a study of technical replicates of blood from several donors. Unmatched junction bases numbered 1, after V lost 3 bases and J lost 4 bases. The germline V gene has CDR1 KGHSH and CDR2 LQKENI. CDR3 length: 14 amino acids. Details on this clone: At the DNA level, this CDR3 is encoded by other sequences in the same sample as well.

Sequencing was performed with immunoSEQ multiplex PCR; in TCRdb, only in-frame clones are kept and a portion is missing. This sample has tens of thousands of clones, with 92% found just once. The chain links TRBV18 to TRBJ1-5, with 9 bases fitting TRBD1. This TCR came from a human donor in good health. Material: T cells isolated from PBMCs. In nucleotides, the CDR3 is TGTGCCAGCTCACCGGGACAGGGAAATCAGCCCCAGCATTTT. As protein: CASSPGQGNQPQHF.